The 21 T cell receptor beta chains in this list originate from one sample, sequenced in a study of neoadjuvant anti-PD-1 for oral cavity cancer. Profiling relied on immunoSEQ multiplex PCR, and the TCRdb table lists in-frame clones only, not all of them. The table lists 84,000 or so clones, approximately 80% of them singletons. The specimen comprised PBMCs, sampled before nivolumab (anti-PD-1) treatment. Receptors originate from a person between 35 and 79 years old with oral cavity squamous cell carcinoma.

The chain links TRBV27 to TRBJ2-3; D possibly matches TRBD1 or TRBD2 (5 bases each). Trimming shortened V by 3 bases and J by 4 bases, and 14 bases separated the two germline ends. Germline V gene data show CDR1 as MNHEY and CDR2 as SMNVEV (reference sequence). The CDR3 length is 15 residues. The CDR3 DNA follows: TGTGCCAGCAGTTTGGGACGTTCAGCCCCAGATACGCAGTATTTT. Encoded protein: CASSLGRSAPDTQYF.

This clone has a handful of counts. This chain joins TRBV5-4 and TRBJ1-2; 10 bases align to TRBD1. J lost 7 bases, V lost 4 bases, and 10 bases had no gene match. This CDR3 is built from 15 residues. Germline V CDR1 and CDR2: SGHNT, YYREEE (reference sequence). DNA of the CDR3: TGTGCCAGCAGCGGAACCGGACAGGGGGTTAGTGGCTACACCTTC. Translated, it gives CASSGTGQGVSGYTF.

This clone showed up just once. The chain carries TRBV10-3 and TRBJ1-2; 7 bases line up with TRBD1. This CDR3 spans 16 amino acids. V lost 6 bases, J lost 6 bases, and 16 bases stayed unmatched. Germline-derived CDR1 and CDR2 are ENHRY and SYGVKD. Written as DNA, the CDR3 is TGTGCCATCAGCCCCGATGGAGACAGGGTAGGGAATGGCTACACCTTC. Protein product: CAISPDGDRVGNGYTF.

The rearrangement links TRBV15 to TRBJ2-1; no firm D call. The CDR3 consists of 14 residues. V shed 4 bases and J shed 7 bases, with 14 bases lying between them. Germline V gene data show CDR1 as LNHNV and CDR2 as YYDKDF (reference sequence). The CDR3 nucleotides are TGTGCCACCAGCAAGAGAGAACCCTTAAATGAGCAGTTCTTC. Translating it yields CATSKREPLNEQFF.

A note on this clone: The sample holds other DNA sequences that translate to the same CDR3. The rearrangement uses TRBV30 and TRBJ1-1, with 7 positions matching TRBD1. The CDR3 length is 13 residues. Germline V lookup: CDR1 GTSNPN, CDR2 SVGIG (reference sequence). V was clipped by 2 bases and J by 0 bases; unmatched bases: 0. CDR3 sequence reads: CAWSRGLNTEAFF. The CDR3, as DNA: TGTGCCTGGAGTAGGGGGCTGAACACTGAAGCTTTCTTT.

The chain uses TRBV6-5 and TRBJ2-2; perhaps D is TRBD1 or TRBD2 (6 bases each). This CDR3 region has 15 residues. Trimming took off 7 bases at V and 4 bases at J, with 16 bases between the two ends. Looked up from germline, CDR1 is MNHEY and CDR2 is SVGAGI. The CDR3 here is CASKGGTRGTGELFF. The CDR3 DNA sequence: TGTGCCAGCAAGGGGGGAACTAGAGGCACCGGGGAGCTGTTTTTT.

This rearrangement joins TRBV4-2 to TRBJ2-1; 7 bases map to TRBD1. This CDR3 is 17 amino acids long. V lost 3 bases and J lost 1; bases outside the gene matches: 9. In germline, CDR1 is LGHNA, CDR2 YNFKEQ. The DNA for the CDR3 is TGTGCCAGCAGCCAGGAAGCCACAGGGGCGTCCTACAATGAGCAGTTCTTC. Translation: CASSQEATGASYNEQFF.

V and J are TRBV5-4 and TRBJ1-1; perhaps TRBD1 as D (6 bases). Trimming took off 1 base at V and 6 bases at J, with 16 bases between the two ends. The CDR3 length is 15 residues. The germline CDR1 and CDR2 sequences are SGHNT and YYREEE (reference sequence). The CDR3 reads CASSLSSRDMSEAFF. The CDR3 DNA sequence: TGTGCCAGCAGCTTGTCTTCCAGGGACATGTCTGAAGCTTTCTTT.

CDR3 in DNA: TGTGCCAGCAGTCAGCCTGGAAACACCATATATTTT. Amino acids: CASSQPGNTIYF. The chain combines TRBV25-1 with TRBJ1-3, with D hard to call. CDR1 MGHDK and CDR2 SYGVNS come from the germline V gene. V lost 5 bases to trimming and J lost 2 bases, with 4 bases between them. The CDR3 is 12 residues long.

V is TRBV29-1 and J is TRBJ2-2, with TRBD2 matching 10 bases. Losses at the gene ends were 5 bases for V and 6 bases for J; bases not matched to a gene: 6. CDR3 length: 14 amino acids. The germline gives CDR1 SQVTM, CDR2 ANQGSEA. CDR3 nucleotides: TGCAGCGTTTCAGCGGGAGGGTACGCCGGGGAGCTGTTTTTT. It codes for CSVSAGGYAGELFF.

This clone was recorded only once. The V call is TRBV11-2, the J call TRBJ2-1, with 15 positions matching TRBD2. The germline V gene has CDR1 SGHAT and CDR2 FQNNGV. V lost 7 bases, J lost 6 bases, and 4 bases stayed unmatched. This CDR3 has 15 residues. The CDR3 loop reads CASTRTSGRGNEQFF. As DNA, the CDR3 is TGTGCCAGCACCCGGACTAGCGGGAGGGGCAATGAGCAGTTCTTC.

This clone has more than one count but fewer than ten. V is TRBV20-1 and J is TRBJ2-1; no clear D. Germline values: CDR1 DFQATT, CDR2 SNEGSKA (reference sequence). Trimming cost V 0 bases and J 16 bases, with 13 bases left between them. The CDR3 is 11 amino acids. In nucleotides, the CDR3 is TGCAGTGCTAGAGATGGCCCCGAGTTTTTCTTC. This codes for CSARDGPEFFF.

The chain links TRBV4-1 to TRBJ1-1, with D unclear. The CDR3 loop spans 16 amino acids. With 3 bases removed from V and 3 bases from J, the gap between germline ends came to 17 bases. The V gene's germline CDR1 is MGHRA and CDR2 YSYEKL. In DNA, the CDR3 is TGCGCCAGCAGCCAGGGATATTTTGGATTGGACACTGAAGCTTTCTTT. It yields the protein CASSQGYFGLDTEAFF.

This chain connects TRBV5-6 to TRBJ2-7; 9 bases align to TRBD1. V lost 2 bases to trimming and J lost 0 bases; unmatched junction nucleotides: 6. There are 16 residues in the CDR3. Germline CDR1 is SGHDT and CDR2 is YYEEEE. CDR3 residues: CASSFLGTGRSYEQYF. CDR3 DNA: TGTGCCAGCAGCTTTCTCGGGACAGGGCGCTCCTACGAGCAGTACTTC.

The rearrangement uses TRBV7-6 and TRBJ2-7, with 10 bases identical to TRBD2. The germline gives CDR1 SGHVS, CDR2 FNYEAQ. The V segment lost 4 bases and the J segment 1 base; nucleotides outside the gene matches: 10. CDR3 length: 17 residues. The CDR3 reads CASSWASGSPTSYEQYF. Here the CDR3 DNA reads TGTGCCAGCAGCTGGGCTAGCGGGAGTCCTACTTCCTACGAGCAGTACTTC.

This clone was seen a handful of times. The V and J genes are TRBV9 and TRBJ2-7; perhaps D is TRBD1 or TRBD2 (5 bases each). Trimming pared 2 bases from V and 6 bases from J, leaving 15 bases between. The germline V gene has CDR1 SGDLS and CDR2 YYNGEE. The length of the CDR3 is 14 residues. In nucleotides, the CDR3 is TGTGCCAGCAGCGTTCGGGACCACCCGGGCGAGCAGTACTTC. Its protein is CASSVRDHPGEQYF.

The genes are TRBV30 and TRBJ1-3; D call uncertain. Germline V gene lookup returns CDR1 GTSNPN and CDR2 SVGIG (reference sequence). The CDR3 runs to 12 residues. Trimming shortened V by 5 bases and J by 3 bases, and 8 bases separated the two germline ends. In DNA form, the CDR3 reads TGTGCCTGGGGTATTGGTGGAAACACCATATATTTT. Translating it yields CAWGIGGNTIYF.

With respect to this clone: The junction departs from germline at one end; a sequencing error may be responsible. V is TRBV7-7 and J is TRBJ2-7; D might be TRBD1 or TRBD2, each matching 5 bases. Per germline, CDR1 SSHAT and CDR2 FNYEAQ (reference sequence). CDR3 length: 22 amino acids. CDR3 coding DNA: TGTGCTAGCAGCTTTACCATCGCACCGGGACCCCCACGCCTCCCGATAGGAGAGAAGCAGTACTTC. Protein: CASSFTIAPGPPRLPIGEKQYF.

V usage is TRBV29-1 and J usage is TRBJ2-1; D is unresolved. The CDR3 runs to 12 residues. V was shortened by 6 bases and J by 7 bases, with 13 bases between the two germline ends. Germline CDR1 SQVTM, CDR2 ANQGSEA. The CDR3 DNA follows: TGCAGCGTCATGAAGGGCGAGAATGAGCAGTTCTTC. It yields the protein CSVMKGENEQFF.

DNA for the CDR3: TGTGCCAGCAGCTTGGAGTGGTCCTACGAGCAGTACTTC. The encoded protein is CASSLEWSYEQYF. This chain joins TRBV5-4 and TRBJ2-7; D is uncertain. The germline V gene encodes CDR1 SGHNT and CDR2 YYREEE (reference sequence). V lost 0 bases, J lost 1 base, and 5 bases lay in between. CDR3 size: 13 residues. Together with reference TRBV5-4 and TRBJ2-7, the CDR3 gives the full variable domain: ETGVTQSPTHLIKTRGQQVTLRCSSQSGHNTVSWYQQALGQGPQFIFQYYREEENGRGNFPPRFSGLQFPNYSSELNVNALELDDSALYLCASSLEWSYEQYFGPGTRLTVT.

The CDR3 here is CASSFTSPSETQYF. In DNA, the CDR3 is TGCGCCAGCAGCTTTACTAGCCCTTCAGAGACCCAGTACTTC. The genes are TRBV5-1 and TRBJ2-5; D is possibly TRBD2 (6 bases). Between the trimmed V and J ends, which lost 2 bases and 4 bases, there was a span of 12 bases. CDR1 is SGHRS, CDR2 YFSETQ, per germline. There are 14 residues in the CDR3.